This passage covers 25 T cell receptor beta chains from one sample sequenced in a study of cytomegalovirus exposure and HLA in healthy donors. Generated by immunoSEQ multiplex PCR, the TCRdb table keeps only in-frame clones and is missing some. The table lists about 270,000 clones, approximately 86% of them singletons. The sample taken for sequencing was PBMCs. Every receptor here comes from a woman aged 18-35 years in good health and CMV-seronegative.

The chain carries TRBV11-2 and TRBJ2-1; TRBD2 aligns across 12 bases. The CDR3 spans 17 residues. Germline CDR1 SGHAT, CDR2 FQNNGV. The J segment lost 7 bases and the V segment lost 1 base, leaving 8 bases of the junction unmatched. The CDR3 bases are TGTGCCAGCAGCTTAGTCTTAGGGACTAGCGGGCCAAATGAGCAGTTCTTC. Protein: CASSLVLGTSGPNEQFF.

This chain connects TRBV7-3 to TRBJ1-2; 8 positions match TRBD1. Trimming removed 4 bases from V and 4 bases from J; junction bases left unmatched: 2. Per the germline V gene, CDR1 is SGHTA and CDR2 is FQGTGA. The CDR3 is made up of 13 amino acids. The CDR3 protein is CASSSTGAYGYTF. CDR3 in DNA: TGTGCCAGCAGCTCGACAGGGGCCTATGGCTACACCTTC.

This chain links TRBV7-6 with TRBJ2-7; 7 nucleotides align to TRBD1. This CDR3 is 14 amino acids long. Trimming cost V 5 bases and J 1 base; bases outside gene matches: 5. The V gene's germline CDR1 is SGHVS and CDR2 FNYEAQ. The DNA of the CDR3 is TGTGCCAGCAGCCCCAGACAGGGATCCTACGAGCAGTACTTC. Its protein is CASSPRQGSYEQYF.

J is TRBJ2-7 and V is TRBV10-1; TRBD1 agrees at 8 bases. The V gene end was trimmed by 2 bases and the J gene end by 12 bases; junction bases not matched to a gene: 9. Germline values: CDR1 WNHNN, CDR2 SYGVQD (reference sequence). This CDR3 comprises 13 residues. The CDR3 loop reads CASSERTGGRGYF. The CDR3 DNA reads as TGCGCCAGCAGTGAGCGAACAGGGGGGAGAGGGTACTTC.

The chain carries TRBV7-8 and TRBJ2-1; 11 nucleotides align to TRBD2. CDR1 is SGHVS, CDR2 FQNEAQ, per germline. With 3 bases clipped from V and 1 base from J, the junction kept 8 bases outside the gene matches. The CDR3 is 18 amino acids. CDR3 sequence: CASSFIAGGEASYNEQFF. CDR3 DNA: TGTGCCAGCAGCTTTATAGCGGGAGGGGAGGCGTCCTACAATGAGCAGTTCTTC.

This clone was seen only a few times. This chain uses TRBV5-1 with TRBJ2-2, with 10 positions matching TRBD2. The trim removed 2 bases at V and 6 bases at J, leaving 7 bases unmatched. The V gene's germline CDR1 is SGHRS and CDR2 YFSETQ. This CDR3 contains 16 residues. The CDR3 bases are TGCGCCAGCAGCTTTCTAGCGGGAGAAGCAGCCGGGGAGCTGTTTTTT. Amino acid sequence: CASSFLAGEAAGELFF.

V usage is TRBV19 and J usage is TRBJ1-1; TRBD1 aligns across 7 bases. The trim removed 3 bases at V and 4 bases at J, leaving 5 bases unmatched. Germline values: CDR1 LNHDA, CDR2 SQIVND (reference sequence). This CDR3 is built from 14 residues. The CDR3: CASSMGAGGTEAFF. The DNA for the CDR3 is TGTGCCAGTAGTATGGGGGCAGGGGGCACTGAAGCTTTCTTT.

V is TRBV18 and J is TRBJ2-1; 7 bases match TRBD1. J was trimmed by 3 bases and V by 4 bases; bases with no gene match: 3. The CDR3 runs 14 residues. Germline lookup yields CDR1 KGHSH and CDR2 LQKENI. CDR3 sequence (DNA): TGTGCCAGCTCACTCCGGGACAGCTACAATGAGCAGTTCTTC. Its protein product is CASSLRDSYNEQFF.

This clone was counted only a few times. This chain uses TRBV7-9 with TRBJ2-7; 9 bases line up with TRBD2. Germline CDR1 reads SEHNR; CDR2 reads FQNEAQ (reference sequence). This CDR3 spans 14 amino acids. V shed 1 base and J 5 bases; nucleotides not matched to a gene: 3. The CDR3 DNA follows: TGTGCCAGCAGCTTAGTCTTAGCGGGAGACGAGCAGTACTTC. Translated: CASSLVLAGDEQYF. The full variable domain, completed using reference TRBV7-9 and TRBJ2-7, is DTGVSQNPRHKITKRGQNVTFRCDPISEHNRLYWYRQTLGQGPEFLTYFQNEAQLEKSRLLSDRFSAERPKGSFSTLEIQRTEQGDSAMYLCASSLVLAGDEQYFGPGTRLTVT.

This chain uses TRBV7-6 with TRBJ2-3, with D perhaps matching TRBD2 (5 bases). Trimming removed 4 bases from V and 4 bases from J, with 18 bases in between. From germline, CDR1 is SGHVS and CDR2 FNYEAQ. The CDR3 has 16 amino acids. The CDR3 protein is CASSSRGSPASDTQYF. The CDR3 coding sequence is TGTGCCAGCAGCTCTCGAGGGTCTCCTGCGTCAGATACGCAGTATTTT.

The rearrangement links TRBV21-1 to TRBJ2-7; the DNA was not used to check the table's D call, TRBD1. TRBV21-1 is marked as a pseudogene. The CDR3 is made up of 13 amino acids. The CDR3: CAGYRDRHYEQYF. As DNA, the CDR3 is TGTGCCGGGTATCGGGACAGGCACTACGAGCAGTACTTC.

V gene TRBV4-1 combines with J gene TRBJ1-2; TRBD1 is a possible D gene (6 bases). Trimming cost V 3 bases and J 2 bases, with 13 bases left between them. Germline V gives CDR1 MGHRA, CDR2 YSYEKL. The CDR3 has 15 residues. This CDR3 is CASSQVTGLNYGYTF. Here the CDR3 DNA reads TGCGCCAGCAGCCAGGTAACAGGGCTGAACTATGGCTACACCTTC.

This clone was seen only a few times. V is TRBV5-1 and J is TRBJ2-2; 7 nucleotides line up with TRBD2. Trimming took 4 bases from V and 5 from J; bases not matched to a gene: 8. The CDR3 has 15 amino acids. Germline V gene data show CDR1 as SGHRS and CDR2 as YFSETQ. The CDR3: CASSVGGGETGELFF. The CDR3 bases are TGCGCCAGCAGCGTGGGCGGGGGAGAAACCGGGGAGCTGTTTTTT.

The CDR3 is CASRRLAENIQYF. CDR3 sequence (DNA): TGCGCCAGCAGGAGACTAGCGGAAAACATTCAGTACTTC. This chain uses TRBV5-1 with TRBJ2-4, with 9 positions matching TRBD2. This CDR3 spans 13 amino acids. Unmatched junction bases numbered 2, after V lost 5 bases and J lost 5 bases. The germline gives CDR1 SGHRS, CDR2 YFSETQ.

The CDR3 here is CASRAPELEAFF. CDR3 DNA sequence: TGTGCCAGCAGGGCACCGGAGCTTGAAGCTTTCTTT. This chain uses TRBV27 with TRBJ1-1; D ambiguous. The germline CDR1 and CDR2 sequences are MNHEY and SMNVEV (reference sequence). V was cut by 6 bases and J by 7 bases, with 12 bases left in between. The CDR3 is 12 amino acids.

V and J are TRBV30 and TRBJ1-2, with 10 bases identical to TRBD1. J gave up 4 bases and V 2 bases, and 10 bases lay outside the gene matches. The germline V gene encodes CDR1 GTSNPN and CDR2 SVGIG (reference sequence). The CDR3 totals 16 residues. The CDR3 DNA reads TGTGCCTGGAGTCCAACCGACAGGGGGCTTTCCTATGGCTACACCTTC. Amino acids: CAWSPTDRGLSYGYTF.

V and J are TRBV18 and TRBJ1-2; a possible D gene is TRBD1 (6 bases). Germline V lookup: CDR1 KGHSH, CDR2 LQKENI. The CDR3 loop spans 14 amino acids. V shed 1 base and J shed 8 bases, with 14 bases lying between them. The CDR3 bases are TGTGCCAGCTCACCACTGGCAGGGGCCGGGGGCTACACCTTC. Its protein is CASSPLAGAGGYTF.

The CDR3 bases are TGTGCCAGCAGCTCACCTAGCGTTGGGGAGACCCAGTACTTC. Protein sequence: CASSSPSVGETQYF. The rearrangement links TRBV9 to TRBJ2-5, with D perhaps matching TRBD2 (6 bases). V lost 4 bases and J 5 bases, leaving 15 bases between the germline ends. Germline V CDR1 and CDR2: SGDLS, YYNGEE. This CDR3 spans 14 amino acids.

This chain joins TRBV28 and TRBJ1-1; 11 bases are a match to TRBD1. This CDR3 has 14 amino acids. Germline loops: CDR1 MDHEN, CDR2 SYDVKM. V trimming: 4 bases; J trimming: 5 bases; junction bases outside the gene matches: 3. Here the CDR3 reads CASSSGQGATEAFF. DNA for the CDR3: TGTGCCAGCAGTTCCGGACAGGGGGCTACTGAAGCTTTCTTT.

The rearrangement joins TRBV7-9 to TRBJ2-7, with D tentatively TRBD1 (6 bases). V was cut by 8 bases and J by 1 base, with 12 bases left in between. The CDR3 is 13 amino acids. Germline V CDR1 and CDR2: SEHNR, FQNEAQ (reference sequence). The CDR3 here is CASRGQPSYEQYF. The CDR3 DNA reads TGTGCCAGCCGCGGACAGCCTTCCTACGAGCAGTACTTC.

The rearrangement joins TRBV6-5 to TRBJ2-4; TRBD1 agrees at 7 bases. The junction had 7 bases not matched to a gene; V was cut back by 6 bases and J by 8 bases. Germline-derived CDR1 and CDR2 are MNHEY and SVGAGI. CDR3 size: 13 residues. The CDR3 bases are TGTGCCAGCAGCCGACAGGGACGGGACATTCAGTACTTC. Its protein is CASSRQGRDIQYF.

The V and J genes are TRBV7-8 and TRBJ2-7; TRBD1 agrees at 8 bases. The ends lost 5 bases at V and 6 bases at J; junction bases unmatched: 15. Germline V CDR1 and CDR2: SGHVS, FQNEAQ. This CDR3 contains 16 residues. CDR3 loop: CASSPPRTDREAEQYF. The CDR3 DNA is TGTGCCAGCAGCCCGCCCCGTACGGACAGGGAGGCCGAGCAGTACTTC.

This chain links TRBV27 with TRBJ2-1; maybe TRBD1 (5 bases). Trimming took off 2 bases at V and 2 bases at J, with 7 bases between the two ends. Germline V gene lookup returns CDR1 MNHEY and CDR2 SMNVEV (reference sequence). The CDR3 is made up of 14 amino acids. The DNA of the CDR3 is TGTGCCAGCAGTTTAGGGGCTACCTACAATGAGCAGTTCTTC. Its protein is CASSLGATYNEQFF.

The rearrangement links TRBV6-4 to TRBJ2-1, with D maybe TRBD1 (7 bases). The CDR3 covers 15 residues. V lost 5 bases and J lost 5, with 16 bases in between. The V gene's germline CDR1 is MRHNA and CDR2 SNTAGT. CDR3 sequence (DNA): TGTGCCAGCAGTCGGACAGGCGGGGTCAACAATGAGCAGTTCTTC. Encoded protein: CASSRTGGVNNEQFF.

The chain employs TRBV30 and TRBJ1-5; 10 bases are shared with TRBD1. The V gene end was trimmed by 5 bases and the J gene end by 7 bases; junction bases not matched to a gene: 5. The CDR3 extends over 13 amino acids. The V gene's germline CDR1 is GTSNPN and CDR2 SVGIG (reference sequence). CDR3: CAWGTGAQQPQHF. Written as DNA, the CDR3 is TGTGCCTGGGGGACAGGGGCCCAACAGCCCCAGCATTTT.